This T cell receptor (beta chain) is drawn from a study of shared clonotypes between healthy human individuals. V gave up 3 bases and J gave up 3 bases, with 15 bases separating them. CDR3 length: 15 residues. The V gene's germline CDR1 is MNHNS and CDR2 SASEGT. TCRdb's table, derived via immunoSEQ multiplex PCR, lists solely in-frame clones and lacks some. The table lists approximately 500,000 clones, approximately 95% of them singletons. Study results and caveats: Generally, estimated richness proved larger in naive subsets than it did in memory subsets.

With regard to this clone: Its antigen is undetermined.

The material sequenced was naive CD4+ T cells sorted from blood. Subset here: CD45RA+ positively selected. The chain is built from TRBV6-1 and TRBJ2-7; tentatively, D is TRBD1 or TRBD2 (5 bases each). The TCR comes from a woman aged 25 to 39 in good health. CDR3 nucleotides: TGTGCCAGCAGTGACCTTGGGACGGGGATCTACGAGCAGTACTTC. It encodes CASSDLGTGIYEQYF.